A single T cell receptor (beta chain) is shown here with its context. The CDR3 has 16 amino acids. J was trimmed by 7 bases and V by 3 bases; bases with no gene match: 10. Germline V gene lookup returns CDR1 LGHNA and CDR2 YNFKEQ. This record comes from a study of cytomegalovirus exposure and HLA in healthy donors. PCR amplification relied on 60 Vbeta primers (plus 13 Jbeta primers). Clones were sequenced by immunoSEQ multiplex PCR, and TCRdb holds only the in-frame ones, with some missing. The data show roughly 180,000 clones, around 80% seen once. This chain joins TRBV4-2 and TRBJ2-1; TRBD2 matches at 9 bases. Specimen: PBMCs. The TCR sequence derives from a young man in good health and CMV-seronegative. Written as DNA, the CDR3 is TGTGCCAGCAGCCAGGACGCGGGGGGGTTTTCGAATGAGCAGTTCTTC. Its translation is CASSQDAGGFSNEQFF.